This TCR beta chain is from a study of PD-L1 blockade in urothelial cancer. Overall study: Blood analysis occurred 3 weeks (second dose) and 6 weeks after treatment start. Study-wide findings and caveats: Prediction of better survival came from below-median pretreatment blood TCR clonality.

The V gene end was trimmed by 9 bases and the J gene end by 4 bases; junction bases not matched to a gene: 1. This CDR3 is built from 12 residues. CDR1 is LNHDA, CDR2 SQIVND, per germline (reference sequence). In regard to this clone: Its specificity is unknown.

The data were produced by immunoSEQ multiplex PCR, yet TCRdb's version contains in-frame clones alone and is incomplete. Of under 100,000 clones listed, about 80% are singletons. This chain connects TRBV19 to TRBJ2-5; TRBD2 matches at 11 bases. The TCR was taken from a man aged 65 to 85 with urothelial cancer. Source: PBMCs, taken around atezolizumab (anti-PD-L1) treatment. CDR3 coding DNA: TGTGCCAGAACTAGCGGGAGAGAGACCCAGTACTTC. This encodes CARTSGRETQYF.